This T cell receptor (beta chain) comes out of a study of OX40 agonist ivuxolimab in advanced cancers. Whole-study context: Dosing consisted of intravenous ivuxolimab at 0.01 to 10 mg/kg every 2 weeks. The group had a mean age of 60 years, ranged from roughly 20 to 80, and was approximately 81% male. Study-wide points: CD4+ and CD8+ blood T cells expanded clonally by week 6 at 0.1 to 3.0 mg/kg. In a subset of nonresponders, normalized T-cell clonal expansion was also low.

The V end lost 1 base, the J end lost 2 bases, and 9 bases lay between the germline ends. CDR1 SNHLY and CDR2 FYNNEI come from the germline V gene. CDR3 size: 15 residues. Repertoires were generated with immunoSEQ multiplex PCR, while TCRdb's copy carries only in-frame clones and drops some. The table lists around 77,000 clones, 75% to 90% of them singletons, with roughly 0.94% in the top ten. Comment on this clone: What it binds is not known.

Specimen: CD4+ or CD8+ T cells sorted from blood, collected in a trial of the OX40 agonist ivuxolimab. This sequence originates from an adult with an advanced solid tumor such as melanoma, head and neck, liver or kidney cancer. The V and J genes are TRBV2 and TRBJ1-5; D remains ambiguous. The CDR3 loop is CASSEELGRNQPQHF. CDR3 DNA sequence: TGTGCCAGCAGTGAAGAGTTGGGTCGCAATCAGCCCCAGCATTTT.